The subject of this entry is one T cell receptor (beta chain). This clonotype was observed a few times. The antigen this receptor binds is unknown. Base quality data are lacking; no much larger clone is found one base away. The sample is drawn from a study of T-cell reconstitution after alpha-beta-depleted transplantation in children (dated by TCRdb to 2015 to 2016). Regarding the research as a whole: Using TCR repertoire profiling, the study quantitatively followed how T-cell immune reconstitution unfolded in children after TCRalphabeta/CD19-depleted allogeneic hematopoietic cell transplantation. Study-level results and caveats: Over the following months the frequencies of hyperexpanded clones went down, and after one year T-cell counts and TCRbeta diversity were mostly credited to newly produced T cells. In some patients, the high TCRbeta diversity seen at day 60 was put down to recipient T cells and intrathymic progenitors that had survived conditioning. Apparently early alphabetaT-cell count recovery about two months after transplant reportedly relied on only several hundred rapidly expanded clones derived from non-depleted graft cells.

The sample's treatment or condition, from its label and the paper: allogeneic hematopoietic cell transplantation with graft depleted of TCRalphabeta T cells and CD19 B cells. The children who served as transplant recipients had been given grafts of TCRalphabeta/CD19-depleted allogeneic hematopoietic cells. The library relied on PCR. TCRdb shows the sequencer as Illumina HiSeq 2500. TCR library preparation used molecular barcoding, with unique molecular identifiers applied to normalize quantification of the TCRbeta repertoire. TCRdb applied fastp at Q25 and MiXCR to the public reads, then kept only in-frame beta chains. Rows are unified per CDR3 protein, each entry keeping the most common DNA and genes. This sample holds 440,000 or so distinct CDR3 sequences; approximately 42% were observed only once. Of the sample, approximately 30% falls within the top ten clones. Sequenced material: PBMCs, taken before TCRalphabeta/CD19-depleted stem cell transplant. This TCR came from a girl aged 2-9 years with aplastic anemia, due to receive a stem cell transplant.

In nucleotide form, the sequence is TGCAGTGCTAGAGATGTAGGTGTTTCAGATACGCAGTATTTT. It is translated as CSARDVGVSDTQYF. The chain is encoded by TRBV20-1 joined to TRBJ2-3; no confident D gene assignment can be made. Trimming costs V 0 bases and J 4 bases, and their ends lie 11 bases apart. The germline V gene (reference sequence) sets CDR1 to DFQATT and CDR2 to SNEGSKA. The CDR3 holds 14 amino acids from the cysteine to the phenylalanine. The CDR3 DNA has 42 bases and is translated from base 1.